This T cell receptor (beta chain) was sequenced during a study of OX40 agonist ivuxolimab in advanced cancers. Study-level findings and limits: The CD4+ and CD8+ T cells in the blood had expanded clonally by week 6 at 0.1 to 3.0 mg/kg. Among the lowest peripheral clonal expansion occurred in 0.1-3.0 mg/kg partial responders.

Trimming shortened V by 5 bases and J by 2 bases, and 13 bases separated the two germline ends. Per the germline V gene, CDR1 is MNHEY and CDR2 is SVGAGI. This CDR3 has 15 amino acids. About this clone: Its antigen is not identified.

Repertoires were generated with immunoSEQ multiplex PCR, while TCRdb's copy carries only in-frame clones and drops some. The sample contains about 38,000 clones, roughly 82% of which appear only once. Sequenced here: CD4+ or CD8+ T cells sorted from blood, sampled in a trial of the OX40 agonist ivuxolimab. The chain employs TRBV6-5 and TRBJ1-5, with D perhaps matching TRBD1 (6 bases). This sequence originates from an adult with an advanced solid tumor such as melanoma, head and neck, liver or kidney cancer. The CDR3 coding sequence is TGTGCCAGCAGTCGCAGGGGTTTACGCAATCAGCCCCAGCATTTT. It is translated as CASSRRGLRNQPQHF.